This TCR beta chain appears in the sequencing data of a study of cytomegalovirus exposure and HLA in healthy donors. Study information: Tens of millions of unique TCRs from HLA-typed donors were held in an early data release.

Everyone who donated was a healthy bone marrow donor. With regard to this clone: Its cognate antigen is unknown.

60 Vbeta and 13 Jbeta primers were used in PCR. Some clones are missing from TCRdb's copy, which holds only in-frame ones; the method was immunoSEQ multiplex PCR. The sample holds about 210,000 clones; roughly 82% are singletons and the top ten take approximately 5.7%. General observations from the study: The Asian-associated ancestry cluster reportedly had fewer N-insertions than the 666-donor mean in a later analysis.

Germline V gene data show CDR1 as MDHEN and CDR2 as SYDVKM. V was shortened by 4 bases and J by 3 bases, with 13 bases between the two germline ends. CDR3 size: 14 residues. The chain uses TRBV28 and TRBJ2-7; TRBD1 might be the D (6 bases). The sequencing sample was made of PBMCs. The source is a man in his forties or fifties in good health and CMV-seropositive. The CDR3: CASSSGDVFYEQYV. The CDR3 DNA sequence: TGTGCCAGCAGTTCAGGGGACGTATTCTACGAGCAGTACGTC.